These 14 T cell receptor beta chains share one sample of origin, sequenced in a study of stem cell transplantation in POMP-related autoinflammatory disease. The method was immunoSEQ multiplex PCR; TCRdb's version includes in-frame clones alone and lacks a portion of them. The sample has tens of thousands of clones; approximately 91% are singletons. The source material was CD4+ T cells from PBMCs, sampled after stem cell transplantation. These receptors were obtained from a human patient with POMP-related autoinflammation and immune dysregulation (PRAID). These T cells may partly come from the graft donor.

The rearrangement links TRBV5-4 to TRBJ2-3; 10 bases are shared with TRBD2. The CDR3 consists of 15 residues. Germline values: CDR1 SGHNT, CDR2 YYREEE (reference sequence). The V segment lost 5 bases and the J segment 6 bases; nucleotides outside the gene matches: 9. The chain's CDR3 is CASRSPSGGGDTQYF. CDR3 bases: TGTGCCAGCAGGTCCCCTAGCGGGGGTGGGGATACGCAGTATTTT.

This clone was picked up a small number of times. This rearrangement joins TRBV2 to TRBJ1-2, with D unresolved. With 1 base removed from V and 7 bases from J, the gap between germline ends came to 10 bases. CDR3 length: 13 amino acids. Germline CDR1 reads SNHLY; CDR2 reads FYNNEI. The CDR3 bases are TGTGCCAGCAGTGAAGTATCCTACGGTGGCTACACCTTC. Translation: CASSEVSYGGYTF.

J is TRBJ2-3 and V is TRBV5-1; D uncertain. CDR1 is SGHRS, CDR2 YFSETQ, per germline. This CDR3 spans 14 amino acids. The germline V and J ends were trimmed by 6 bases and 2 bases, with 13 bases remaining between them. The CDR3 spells CASKKGRSTDTQYF. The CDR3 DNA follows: TGCGCCAGCAAAAAAGGCAGGTCCACAGATACGCAGTATTTT.

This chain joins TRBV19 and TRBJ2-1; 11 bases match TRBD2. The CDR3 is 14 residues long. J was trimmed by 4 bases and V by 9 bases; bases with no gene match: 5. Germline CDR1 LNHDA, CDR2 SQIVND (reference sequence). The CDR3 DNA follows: TGTGCCAGCCAGGGACTAGCGGATTACAATGAGCAGTTCTTC. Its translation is CASQGLADYNEQFF.

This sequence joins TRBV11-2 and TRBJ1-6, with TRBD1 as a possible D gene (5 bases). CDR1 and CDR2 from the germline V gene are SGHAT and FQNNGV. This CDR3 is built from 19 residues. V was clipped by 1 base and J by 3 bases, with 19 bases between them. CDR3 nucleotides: TGTGCCAGCAGCTTAGTGGGGGGTCCCGCTTCAGTCTATAATTCACCCCTCCACTTT. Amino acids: CASSLVGGPASVYNSPLHF. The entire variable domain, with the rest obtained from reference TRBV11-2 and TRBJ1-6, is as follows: EAGVAQSPRYKIIEKRQSVAFWCNPISGHATLYWYQQILGQGPKLLIQFQNNGVVDDSQLPKDRFSAERLKGVDSTLKIQPAKLEDSAVYLCASSLVGGPASVYNSPLHFGNGTRLTVT.

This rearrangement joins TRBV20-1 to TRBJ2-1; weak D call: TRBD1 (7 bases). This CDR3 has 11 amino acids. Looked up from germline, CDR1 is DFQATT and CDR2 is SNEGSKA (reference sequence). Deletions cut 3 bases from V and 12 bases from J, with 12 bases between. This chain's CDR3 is CSASAGGRQFF. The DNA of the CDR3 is TGCAGTGCTAGCGCAGGGGGGCGGCAGTTCTTC.

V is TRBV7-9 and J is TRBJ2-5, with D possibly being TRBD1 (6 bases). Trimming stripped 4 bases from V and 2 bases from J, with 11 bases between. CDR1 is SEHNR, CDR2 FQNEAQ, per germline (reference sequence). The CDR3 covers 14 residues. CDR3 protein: CASSSGQLQETQYF. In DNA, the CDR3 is TGTGCCAGCAGCTCGGGACAACTACAAGAGACCCAGTACTTC. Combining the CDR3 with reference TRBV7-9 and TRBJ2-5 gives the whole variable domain DTGVSQNPRHKITKRGQNVTFRCDPISEHNRLYWYRQTLGQGPEFLTYFQNEAQLEKSRLLSDRFSAERPKGSFSTLEIQRTEQGDSAMYLCASSSGQLQETQYFGPGTRLLVL.

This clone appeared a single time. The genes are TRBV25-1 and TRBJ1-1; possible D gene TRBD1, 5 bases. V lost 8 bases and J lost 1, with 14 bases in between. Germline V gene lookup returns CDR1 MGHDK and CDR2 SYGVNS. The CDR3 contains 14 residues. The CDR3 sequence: CASLPPGPNTEAFF. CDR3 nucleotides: TGTGCCAGCCTTCCTCCGGGACCGAACACTGAAGCTTTCTTT.

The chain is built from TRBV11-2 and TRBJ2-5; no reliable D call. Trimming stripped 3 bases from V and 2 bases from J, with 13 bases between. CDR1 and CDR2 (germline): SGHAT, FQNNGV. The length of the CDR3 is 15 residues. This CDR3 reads CASSLWARKQETQYF. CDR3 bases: TGTGCCAGCAGCTTGTGGGCGCGAAAGCAAGAGACCCAGTACTTC.

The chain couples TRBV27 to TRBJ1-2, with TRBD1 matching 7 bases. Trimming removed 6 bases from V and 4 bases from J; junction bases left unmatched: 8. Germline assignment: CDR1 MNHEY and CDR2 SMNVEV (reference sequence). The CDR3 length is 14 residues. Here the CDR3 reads CASRRDRDLYGYTF. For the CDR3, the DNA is TGTGCCAGCAGACGTGACAGGGATCTCTATGGCTACACCTTC.

DNA of the CDR3: TGCGCCAGCAGCGCAGGGGCCACTAGATACCAAGAGACCCAGTACTTC. Its translation is CASSAGATRYQETQYF. The gene calls are TRBV4-1 and TRBJ2-5; tentative D call: TRBD1 (6 bases). The CDR3 covers 16 residues. Germline assignment: CDR1 MGHRA and CDR2 YSYEKL. V shed 5 bases and J shed 0 bases, with 16 bases lying between them.

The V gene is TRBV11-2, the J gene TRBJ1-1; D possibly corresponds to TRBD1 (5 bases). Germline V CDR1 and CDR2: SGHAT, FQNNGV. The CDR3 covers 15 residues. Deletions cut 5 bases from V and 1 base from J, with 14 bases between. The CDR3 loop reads CASSRSWGTNTEAFF. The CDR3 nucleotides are TGTGCCAGCAGCCGATCCTGGGGGACGAACACTGAAGCTTTCTTT.

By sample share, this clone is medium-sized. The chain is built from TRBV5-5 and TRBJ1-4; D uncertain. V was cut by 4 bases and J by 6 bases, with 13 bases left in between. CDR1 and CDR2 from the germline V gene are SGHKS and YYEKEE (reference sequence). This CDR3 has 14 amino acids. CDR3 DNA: TGTGCCAGCAGCCCTCGCGATTACCATGAAAAACTGTTTTTT. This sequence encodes CASSPRDYHEKLFF.

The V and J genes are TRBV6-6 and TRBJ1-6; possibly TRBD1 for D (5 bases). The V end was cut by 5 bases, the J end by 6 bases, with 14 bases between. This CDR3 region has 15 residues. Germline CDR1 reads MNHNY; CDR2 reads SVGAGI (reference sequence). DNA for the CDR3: TGTGCCAGCAGTCAACAGGTGGCTTTTAATTCACCCCTCCACTTT. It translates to CASSQQVAFNSPLHF.